This T cell receptor (beta chain) is from a study of blood T cell repertoires in COVID-19. Study summary: COVID-19 samples collected from the United States, Italy and Spain covered acute and convalescent phases.

This clone came up once. Original data processing: The assay estimated nucleated cells by amplifying reference gene primers. Clones were read by immunoSEQ multiplex PCR, and TCRdb kept only the in-frame ones, dropping some. V, J and clone size derive from that table, while D and trimming were established from the DNA sequence. The sample includes 220,000 or so clones, approximately 80% seen only once; the top ten take approximately 1.2%. The sample taken for sequencing was PBMCs or T cells enriched from blood (not recorded which). This receptor was identified in a woman aged 40 to 49 with acute COVID-19.

The CDR3: CSVGPTGPYGYTF. CDR3 nucleotides: TGCAGCGTTGGGCCGACAGGGCCTTATGGCTACACCTTC. This rearrangement joins TRBV29-1 to TRBJ1-2, with 7 nucleotides matching TRBD1. The CDR3 length is 13 residues. The V and J ends lost 4 bases and 5 bases, in that order; junction bases with no gene match: 7. Germline-derived CDR1 and CDR2 are SQVTM and ANQGSEA.